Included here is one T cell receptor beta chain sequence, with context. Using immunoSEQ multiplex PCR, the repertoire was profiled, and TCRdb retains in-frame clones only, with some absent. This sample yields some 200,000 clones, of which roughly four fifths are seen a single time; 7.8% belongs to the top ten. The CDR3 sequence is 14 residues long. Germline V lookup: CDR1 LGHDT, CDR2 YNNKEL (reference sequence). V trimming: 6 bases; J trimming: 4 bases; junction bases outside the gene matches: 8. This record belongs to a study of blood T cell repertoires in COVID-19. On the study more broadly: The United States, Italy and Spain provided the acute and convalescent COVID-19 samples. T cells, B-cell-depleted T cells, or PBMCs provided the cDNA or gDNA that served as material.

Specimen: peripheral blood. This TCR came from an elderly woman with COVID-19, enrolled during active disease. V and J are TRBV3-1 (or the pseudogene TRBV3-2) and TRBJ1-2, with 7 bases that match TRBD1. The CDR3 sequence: CASSQGTAFYGYTF. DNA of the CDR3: TGTGCCAGCAGTCAGGGGACAGCCTTCTATGGCTACACCTTC.